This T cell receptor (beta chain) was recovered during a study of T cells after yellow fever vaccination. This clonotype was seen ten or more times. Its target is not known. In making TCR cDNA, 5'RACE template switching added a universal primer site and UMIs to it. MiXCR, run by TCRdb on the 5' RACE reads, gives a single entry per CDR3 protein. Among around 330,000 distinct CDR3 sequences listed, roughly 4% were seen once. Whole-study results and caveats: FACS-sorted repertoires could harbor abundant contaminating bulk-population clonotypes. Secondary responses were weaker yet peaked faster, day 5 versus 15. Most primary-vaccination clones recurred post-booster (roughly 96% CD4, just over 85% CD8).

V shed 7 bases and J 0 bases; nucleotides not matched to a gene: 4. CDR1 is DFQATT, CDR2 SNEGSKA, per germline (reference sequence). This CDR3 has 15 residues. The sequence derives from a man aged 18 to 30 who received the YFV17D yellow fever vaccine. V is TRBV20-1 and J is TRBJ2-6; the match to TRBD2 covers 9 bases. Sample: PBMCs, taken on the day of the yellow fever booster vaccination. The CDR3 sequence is CSGLAGSSGANVLTF. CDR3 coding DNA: TGCAGTGGTCTAGCGGGGAGCTCTGGGGCCAACGTCCTGACTTTC.